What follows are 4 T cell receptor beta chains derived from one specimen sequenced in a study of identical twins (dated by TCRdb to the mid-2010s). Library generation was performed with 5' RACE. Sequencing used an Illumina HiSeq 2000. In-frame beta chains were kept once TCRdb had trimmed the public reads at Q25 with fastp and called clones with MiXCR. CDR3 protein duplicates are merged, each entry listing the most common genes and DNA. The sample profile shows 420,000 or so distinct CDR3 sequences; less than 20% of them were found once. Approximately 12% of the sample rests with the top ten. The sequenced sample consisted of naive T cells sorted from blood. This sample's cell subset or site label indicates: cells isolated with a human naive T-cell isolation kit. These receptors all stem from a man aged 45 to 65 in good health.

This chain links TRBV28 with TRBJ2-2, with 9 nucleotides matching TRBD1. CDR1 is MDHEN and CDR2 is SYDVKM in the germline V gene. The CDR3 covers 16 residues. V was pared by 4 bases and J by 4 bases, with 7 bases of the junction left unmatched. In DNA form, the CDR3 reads TGTGCCAGCAGTTACTACCGGGACAGGGTCACCGGGGAGCTGTTTTTT. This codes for CASSYYRDRVTGELFF. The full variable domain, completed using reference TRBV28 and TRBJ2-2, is DVKVTQSSRYLVKRTGEKVFLECVQDMDHENMFWYRQDPGLGLRLIYFSYDVKMKEKGDIPEGYSVSREKKERFSLILESASTNQTSMYLCASSYYRDRVTGELFFGEGSRLTVL.

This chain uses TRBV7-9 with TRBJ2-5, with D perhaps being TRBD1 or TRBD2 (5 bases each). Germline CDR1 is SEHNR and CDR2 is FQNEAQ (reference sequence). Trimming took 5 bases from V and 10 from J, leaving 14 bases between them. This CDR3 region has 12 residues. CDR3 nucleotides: TGTGCCAGCAGCGGGGGTAACGGGATCCAGTACTTC. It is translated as CASSGGNGIQYF.

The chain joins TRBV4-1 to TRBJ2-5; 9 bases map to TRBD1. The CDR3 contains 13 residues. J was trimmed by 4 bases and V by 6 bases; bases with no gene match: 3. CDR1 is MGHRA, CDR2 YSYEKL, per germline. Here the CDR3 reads CASRDRGGETQYF. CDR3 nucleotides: TGCGCCAGCAGGGACAGGGGAGGAGAGACCCAGTACTTC.

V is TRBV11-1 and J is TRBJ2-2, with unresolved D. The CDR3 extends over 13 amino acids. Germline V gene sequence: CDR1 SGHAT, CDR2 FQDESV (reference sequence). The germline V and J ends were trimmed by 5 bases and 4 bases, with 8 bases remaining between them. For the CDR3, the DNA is TGTGCCAGCAGCAGACACACCACCGGGGAGCTGTTTTTT. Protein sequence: CASSRHTTGELFF.